The T cell receptor beta chain under discussion was sequenced for a study of Graves' ophthalmopathy and Graves' hyperthyroidism. No ophthalmopathy within 18 months of follow-up signified stable hyperthyroidism. PBMCs stemmed from 9 to 10 ml of fresh peripheral blood. Amplification targeted the TCR beta CDR3 regions, with RNA transcripts as the source material. HTBI-primed first-round RT-PCR preceded second-round multiplex PCR. In TCRdb, the multiplex PCR reads were re-called with MiXCR into one record per CDR3 protein. The data hold roughly 610,000 distinct CDR3 sequences, with about 24% observed a single time. Sequenced: peripheral blood. The origin of this receptor is a woman between 18 and 30 years old with stable Graves' hyperthyroidism. Some clones in this sample may be carry-over from other donors' samples.

CDR3: CATSRDPQPRAEQYF. CDR3 nucleotides: TGTGCCACCAGCAGAGATCCCCAGCCTAGGGCCGAGCAGTACTTC. V and J are TRBV15 and TRBJ2-7; no firm D call. CDR3 length: 15 amino acids. Germline V gene data show CDR1 as LNHNV and CDR2 as YYDKDF (reference sequence). The V and J ends lost 0 bases and 6 bases respectively, with 15 bases between them.